This T cell receptor (beta chain) originates from a study of T cell repertoires in cytomegalovirus infection. This clonotype has more than one count but fewer than ten. This CDR3 region has 11 residues. Trimming at V came to 6 bases and at J to 5 bases, leaving 2 bases not matched to a gene. Germline CDR1 DFQATT, CDR2 SNEGSKA (reference sequence). TCRdb recomputed calls from the reads with MiXCR, one row per CDR3 protein. The table lists approximately 490,000 distinct CDR3 sequences, around 11% of them singletons. The rearrangement links TRBV20-1 to TRBJ1-2, with 8 bases that match TRBD1. The clonotype was recovered from a human donor in good health (CMV status not recorded). Some clones in this sample may be carry-over from other donors' samples. The sequencing input was PBMCs. The chain's CDR3 is CSATGGYGYTF. The DNA of the CDR3 is TGCAGTGCCACAGGGGGTTATGGCTACACCTTC.